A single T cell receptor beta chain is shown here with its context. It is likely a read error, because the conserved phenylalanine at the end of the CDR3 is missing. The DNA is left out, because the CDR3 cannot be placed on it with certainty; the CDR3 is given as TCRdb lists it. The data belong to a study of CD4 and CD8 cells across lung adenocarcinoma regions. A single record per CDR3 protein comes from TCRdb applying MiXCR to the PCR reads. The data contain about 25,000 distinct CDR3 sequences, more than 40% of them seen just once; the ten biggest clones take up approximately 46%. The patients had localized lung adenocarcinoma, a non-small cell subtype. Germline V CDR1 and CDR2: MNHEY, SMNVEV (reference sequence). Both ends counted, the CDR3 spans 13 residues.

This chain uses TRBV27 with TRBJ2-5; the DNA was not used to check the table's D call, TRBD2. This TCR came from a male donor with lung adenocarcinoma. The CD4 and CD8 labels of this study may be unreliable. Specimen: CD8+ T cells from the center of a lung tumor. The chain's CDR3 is CASSKGLAGAPYV.